These T cell receptor beta chains were read from a single sample in a study of immune cell composition in non-small cell lung cancer. Repertoires were generated with immunoSEQ multiplex PCR, while TCRdb's copy carries only in-frame clones and drops some. The data hold roughly 3,000 clones, with around 80% observed a single time. The sequenced material came from non-adjacent lung tissue. All receptors come from a human donor with non-small cell lung cancer. Each CDR3 is given with its conserved first and last residue.

CDR3aa,v_gene,j_gene
CARSLAPEGPYNEQFF,TRBV7-5,TRBJ2-1
CASSLGSGRRNEQFF,TRBV5-4,TRBJ2-1
CASSVEHPNTEAFF,TRBV5-1,TRBJ1-1
CASSPTTYQYF,TRBV7-9,TRBJ2-3
CASSPLREISTDTQYF,TRBV18,TRBJ2-3
CSVGQTATNEKLFF,TRBV29-1,TRBJ1-4
CASLRAGISPLHF,TRBV21-1,TRBJ1-6
CASSHTDRGNGYTF,TRBV4-1,TRBJ1-2
CASSQRDRGRETDTQYF,TRBV4-2,TRBJ2-3
CASSKAGPNTGELFF,TRBV2,TRBJ2-2
CASGFSTSGRRVWQFF,TRBV12-5,TRBJ2-1